The 11 T cell receptor beta chains below were found in one sample sequenced in a study of blood T cell repertoires in COVID-19. Some clones are missing from TCRdb's copy, which holds only in-frame ones; the method was immunoSEQ multiplex PCR. Among approximately 97,000 clones listed, about 85% were seen once. The sample was peripheral blood. The source of these receptors is a man older than 75 with acute or convalescent COVID-19.

The chain has TRBV7-6 and TRBJ1-2; TRBD1 is a possible D gene (6 bases). Germline CDR1 and CDR2: SGHVS and FNYEAQ. CDR3 length: 14 amino acids. Between the trimmed V and J ends, which lost 5 bases and 4 bases, there was a span of 14 bases. The CDR3 sequence: CASSPTTGSYGYTF. The DNA of the CDR3 is TGTGCCAGCAGCCCAACAACAGGGAGCTATGGCTACACCTTC.

The J gene is TRBJ1-1, the V gene TRBV3-1 (or the pseudogene TRBV3-2); possible D gene TRBD1, 5 bases. V was cut by 0 bases and J by 0 bases, with 11 bases left in between. The CDR3 length is 16 residues. CDR1 and CDR2 from the germline V gene are LGHDT and YNNKEL (reference sequence). The CDR3 nucleotides are TGTGCCAGCAGCCAAGATCTGACAGACATGAACACTGAAGCTTTCTTT. It is translated as CASSQDLTDMNTEAFF.

The chain carries TRBV19 and TRBJ2-2; 7 positions match TRBD1. V dropped 3 bases and J dropped 6; count of bases not matched to a gene: 7. Germline CDR1 is LNHDA and CDR2 is SQIVND (reference sequence). This CDR3 region has 15 residues. CDR3 residues: CASSIGDRVSGELFF. The CDR3 DNA sequence: TGTGCCAGTAGTATTGGCGACAGGGTATCCGGGGAGCTGTTTTTT.

The chain links TRBV28 to TRBJ2-2, with D uncertain. CDR1 is MDHEN and CDR2 is SYDVKM in the germline V gene. Trimming left V 8 bases short and J 2 bases short, with 15 bases between. The CDR3 sequence is 15 residues long. This CDR3 reads CASLRLTINTGELFF. CDR3 DNA: TGTGCCAGCCTACGTCTAACTATTAACACCGGGGAGCTGTTTTTT.

The chain recombines TRBV18 with TRBJ2-7; weak D call: TRBD1 (5 bases). Trimming pared 2 bases from V and 3 bases from J, leaving 11 bases between. Germline CDR1 reads KGHSH; CDR2 reads LQKENI. This CDR3 spans 14 amino acids. CDR3 DNA: TGTGCCAGCTCACCATCCGCAGGGATCTACGAGCAGTACTTC. Translated, it gives CASSPSAGIYEQYF. Full variable domain (rest looked up from reference TRBV18 and TRBJ2-7): NAGVMQNPRHLVRRRGQEARLRCSPMKGHSHVYWYRQLPEEGLKFMVYLQKENIIDESGMPKERFSAEFPKEGPSILRIQQVVRGDSAAYFCASSPSAGIYEQYFGPGTRLTVT.

The count of this clone is one. The chain links TRBV5-1 to TRBJ2-1; 16 bases are a match to TRBD2. V dropped 2 bases and J dropped 4; count of bases not matched to a gene: 6. The CDR3 consists of 18 residues. Per the germline V gene, CDR1 is SGHRS and CDR2 is YFSETQ. CDR3 amino acids: CASSLGTSGRARYNEQFF. In nucleotides, the CDR3 is TGCGCCAGCAGCTTAGGGACTAGCGGGAGGGCGCGTTACAATGAGCAGTTCTTC.

This clone has a single count. This chain uses TRBV28 with TRBJ1-1; D remains ambiguous. The CDR3 contains 13 residues. The V and J ends lost 4 bases and 5 bases respectively, with 11 bases between them. Germline assignment: CDR1 MDHEN and CDR2 SYDVKM. Written as DNA, the CDR3 is TGTGCCAGCAGTTCCCTCCGGTGGACTGAAGCTTTCTTT. Translated, it gives CASSSLRWTEAFF. The entire variable domain, with the rest obtained from reference TRBV28 and TRBJ1-1, is as follows: DVKVTQSSRYLVKRTGEKVFLECVQDMDHENMFWYRQDPGLGLRLIYFSYDVKMKEKGDIPEGYSVSREKKERFSLILESASTNQTSMYLCASSSLRWTEAFFGQGTRLTVV.

The chain joins TRBV19 to TRBJ2-5; 7 positions agree with TRBD1. This CDR3 has 15 residues. Germline CDR1 and CDR2: LNHDA and SQIVND (reference sequence). V gave up 5 bases and J gave up 1 base; unmatched junction bases: 7. The CDR3 is CASSLWTGVQETQYF. CDR3 coding DNA: TGTGCCAGTAGTCTCTGGACAGGAGTCCAAGAGACCCAGTACTTC.

The chain is built from TRBV15 and TRBJ2-7; D might be TRBD2 (6 bases). Germline CDR1 reads LNHNV; CDR2 reads YYDKDF (reference sequence). The CDR3 spans 12 residues. V lost 8 bases to trimming and J lost 3 bases, with 11 bases between them. The DNA of the CDR3 is TGTGCCACCGGCCACGGGAGCTACGAGCAGTACTTC. Translation: CATGHGSYEQYF.

Only one count was recorded for this clone. The V and J genes are TRBV21-1 and TRBJ1-1; TRBD1, the D gene given by the table, was not confirmed from the DNA. TRBV21-1 is tagged as a pseudogene. This CDR3 spans 21 amino acids. CDR3 region: CASSKVMGRDRLMDFLTEAFF. The CDR3 DNA follows: TGTGCCAGCAGCAAAGTAATGGGCCGGGACAGGTTAATGGATTTCCTCACTGAAGCTTTCTTT.

The chain joins TRBV11-1 to TRBJ2-5, with TRBD2 as a possible D gene (6 bases). Germline loops: CDR1 SGHAT, CDR2 FQDESV (reference sequence). This CDR3 has 14 amino acids. V dropped 5 bases and J dropped 2 bases, with 12 bases sitting between them. The CDR3 region is CASSSGGLQETQYF. Written as DNA, the CDR3 is TGTGCCAGCAGCAGTGGGGGACTTCAAGAGACCCAGTACTTC.